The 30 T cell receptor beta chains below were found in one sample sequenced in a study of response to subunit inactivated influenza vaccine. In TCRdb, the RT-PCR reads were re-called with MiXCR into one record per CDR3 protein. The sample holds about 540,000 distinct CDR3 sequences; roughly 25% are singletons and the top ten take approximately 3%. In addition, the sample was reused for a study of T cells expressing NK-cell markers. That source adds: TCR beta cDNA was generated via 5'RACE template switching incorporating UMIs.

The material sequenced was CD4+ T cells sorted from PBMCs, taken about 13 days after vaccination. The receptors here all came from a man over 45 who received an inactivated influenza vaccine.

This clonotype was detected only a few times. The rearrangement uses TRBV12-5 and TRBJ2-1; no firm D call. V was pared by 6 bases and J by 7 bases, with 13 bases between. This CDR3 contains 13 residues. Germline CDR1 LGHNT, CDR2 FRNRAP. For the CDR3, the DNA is TGTGCTAGTGGCATGGGTACTACTAATGAGCAGTTCTTC. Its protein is CASGMGTTNEQFF.

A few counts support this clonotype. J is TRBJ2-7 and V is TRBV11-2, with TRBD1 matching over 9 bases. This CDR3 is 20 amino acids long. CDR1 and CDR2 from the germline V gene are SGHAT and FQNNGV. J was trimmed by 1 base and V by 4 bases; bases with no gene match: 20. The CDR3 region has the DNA TGTGCCAGCAGCTCGAGACGCAACCGGGACAGGGAAAGCCGATCCTACGAGCAGTACTTC. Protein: CASSSRRNRDRESRSYEQYF.

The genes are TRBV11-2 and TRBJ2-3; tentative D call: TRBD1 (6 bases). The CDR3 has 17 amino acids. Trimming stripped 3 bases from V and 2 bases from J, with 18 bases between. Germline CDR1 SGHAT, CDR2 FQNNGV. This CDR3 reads CASSLGRDRHTTDTQYF. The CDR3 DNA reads TGTGCCAGCAGCTTGGGCCGTGACAGGCATACCACAGATACGCAGTATTTT.

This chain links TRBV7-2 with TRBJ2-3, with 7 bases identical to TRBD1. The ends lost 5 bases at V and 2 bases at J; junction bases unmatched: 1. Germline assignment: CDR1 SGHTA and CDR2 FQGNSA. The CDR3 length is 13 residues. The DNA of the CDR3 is TGTGCCAGCAGCGGACAGGTCACAGATACGCAGTATTTT. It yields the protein CASSGQVTDTQYF. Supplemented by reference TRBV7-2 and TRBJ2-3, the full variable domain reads GAGVSQSPSNKVTEKGKDVELRCDPISGHTALYWYRQSLGQGLEFLIYFQGNSAPDKSGLPSDRFSAERTGGSVSTLTIQRTQQEDSAVYLCASSGQVTDTQYFGPGTRLTVL.

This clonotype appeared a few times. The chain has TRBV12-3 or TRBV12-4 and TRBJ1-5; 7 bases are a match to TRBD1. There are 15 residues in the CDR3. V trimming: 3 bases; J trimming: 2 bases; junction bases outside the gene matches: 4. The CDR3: CASSFRDRGNQPQHF. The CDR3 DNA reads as TGTGCCAGCAGTTTTCGCGACAGGGGCAATCAGCCCCAGCATTTT.

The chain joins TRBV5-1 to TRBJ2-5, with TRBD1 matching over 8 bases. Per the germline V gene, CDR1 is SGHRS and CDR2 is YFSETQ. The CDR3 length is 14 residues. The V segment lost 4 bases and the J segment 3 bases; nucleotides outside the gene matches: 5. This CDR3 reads CASSTVQGEETQYF. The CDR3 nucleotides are TGCGCCAGCAGCACAGTACAGGGGGAAGAGACCCAGTACTTC.

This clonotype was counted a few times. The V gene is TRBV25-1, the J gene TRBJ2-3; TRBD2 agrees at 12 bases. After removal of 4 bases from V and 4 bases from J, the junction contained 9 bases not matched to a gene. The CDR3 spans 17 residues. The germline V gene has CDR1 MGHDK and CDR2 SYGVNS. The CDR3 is CASSALWTSGMSDTQYF. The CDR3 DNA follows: TGTGCCAGCAGTGCGCTATGGACTAGCGGGATGTCAGATACGCAGTATTTT.

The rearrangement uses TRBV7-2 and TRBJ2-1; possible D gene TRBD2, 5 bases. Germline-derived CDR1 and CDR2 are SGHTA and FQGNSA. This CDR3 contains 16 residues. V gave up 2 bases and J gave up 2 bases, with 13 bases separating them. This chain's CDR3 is CASSLSPDGTYNEQFF. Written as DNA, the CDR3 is TGTGCCAGCAGCTTAAGCCCCGACGGGACCTACAATGAGCAGTTCTTC.

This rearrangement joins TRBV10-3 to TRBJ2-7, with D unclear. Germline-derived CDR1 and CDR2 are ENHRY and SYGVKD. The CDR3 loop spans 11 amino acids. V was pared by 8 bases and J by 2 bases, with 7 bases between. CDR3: CAISGPYEQYF. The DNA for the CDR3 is TGTGCCATCTCCGGACCCTACGAGCAGTACTTC.

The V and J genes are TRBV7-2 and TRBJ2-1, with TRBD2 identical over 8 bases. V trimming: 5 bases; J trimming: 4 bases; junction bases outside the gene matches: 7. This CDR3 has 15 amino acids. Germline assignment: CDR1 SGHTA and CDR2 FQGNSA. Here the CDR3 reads CASSPSTSAYNEQFF. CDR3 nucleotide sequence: TGTGCCAGCAGCCCCTCGACTAGCGCTTACAATGAGCAGTTCTTC.

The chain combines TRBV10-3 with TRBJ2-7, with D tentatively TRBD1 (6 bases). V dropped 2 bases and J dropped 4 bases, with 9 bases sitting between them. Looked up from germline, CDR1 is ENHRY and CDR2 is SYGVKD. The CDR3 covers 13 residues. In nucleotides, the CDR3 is TGTGCCATCAGTGAGAACAGGGCTTACGAGCAGTACTTC. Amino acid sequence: CAISENRAYEQYF.

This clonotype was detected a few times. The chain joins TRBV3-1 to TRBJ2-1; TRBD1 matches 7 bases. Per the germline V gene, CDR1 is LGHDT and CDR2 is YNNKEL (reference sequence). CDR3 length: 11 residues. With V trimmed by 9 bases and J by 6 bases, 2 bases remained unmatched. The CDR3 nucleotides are TGTGCCAGTGGGACAGTCAATGAGCAGTTCTTC. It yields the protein CASGTVNEQFF.

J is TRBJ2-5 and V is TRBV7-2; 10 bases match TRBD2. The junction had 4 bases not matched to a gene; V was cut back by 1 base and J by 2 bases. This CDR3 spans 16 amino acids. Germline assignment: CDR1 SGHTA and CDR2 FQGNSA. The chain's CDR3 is CASSLGLAGSQETQYF. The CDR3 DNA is TGTGCCAGCAGCTTAGGACTAGCGGGTTCTCAAGAGACCCAGTACTTC.

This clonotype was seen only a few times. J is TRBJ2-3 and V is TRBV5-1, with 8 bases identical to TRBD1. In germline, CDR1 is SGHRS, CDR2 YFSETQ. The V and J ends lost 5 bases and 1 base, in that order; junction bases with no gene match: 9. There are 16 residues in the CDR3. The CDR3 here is CASSRLPGQGTDTQYF. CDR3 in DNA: TGCGCCAGCAGTCGTCTTCCGGGACAGGGCACAGATACGCAGTATTTT.

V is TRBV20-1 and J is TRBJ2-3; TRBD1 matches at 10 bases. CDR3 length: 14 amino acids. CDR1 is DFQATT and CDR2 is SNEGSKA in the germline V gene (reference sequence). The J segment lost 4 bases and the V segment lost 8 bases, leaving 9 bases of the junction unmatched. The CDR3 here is CSPDRQGASDTQYF. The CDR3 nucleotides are TGCAGTCCTGACCGACAGGGGGCCTCAGATACGCAGTATTTT.

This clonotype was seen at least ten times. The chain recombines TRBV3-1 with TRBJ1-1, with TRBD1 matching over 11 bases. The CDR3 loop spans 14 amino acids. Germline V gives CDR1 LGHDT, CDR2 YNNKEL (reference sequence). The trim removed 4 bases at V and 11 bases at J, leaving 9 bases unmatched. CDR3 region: CASSLGQGALGAFF. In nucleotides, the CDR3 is TGTGCCAGCAGCCTCGGACAGGGGGCGTTAGGGGCTTTCTTT. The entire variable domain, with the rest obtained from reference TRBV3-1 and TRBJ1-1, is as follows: DTAVSQTPKYLVTQMGNDKSIKCEQNLGHDTMYWYKQDSKKFLKIMFSYNNKELIINETVPNRFSPKSPDKAHLNLHINSLELGDSAVYFCASSLGQGALGAFFGQGTRLTVV.

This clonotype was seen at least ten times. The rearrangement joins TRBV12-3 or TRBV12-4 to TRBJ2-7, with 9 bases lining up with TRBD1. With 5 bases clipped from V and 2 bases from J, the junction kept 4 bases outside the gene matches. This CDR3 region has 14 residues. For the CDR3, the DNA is TGTGCCAGCAGTGGGACAGGGCCCCCCTACGAGCAGTACTTC. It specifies CASSGTGPPYEQYF.

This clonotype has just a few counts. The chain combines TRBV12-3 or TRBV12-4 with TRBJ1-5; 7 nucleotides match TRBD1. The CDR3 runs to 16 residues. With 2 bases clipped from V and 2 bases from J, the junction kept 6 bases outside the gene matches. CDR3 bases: TGTGCCAGCAGTTTATATGGGGACAGTCGCAATCAGCCCCAGCATTTT. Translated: CASSLYGDSRNQPQHF.

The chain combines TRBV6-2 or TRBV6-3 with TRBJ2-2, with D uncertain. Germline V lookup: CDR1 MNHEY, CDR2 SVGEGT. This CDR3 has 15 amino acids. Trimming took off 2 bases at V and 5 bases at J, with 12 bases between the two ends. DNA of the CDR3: TGTGCCAGCAGTTACGACGGGCCCATGACCGGGGAGCTGTTTTTT. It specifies CASSYDGPMTGELFF.

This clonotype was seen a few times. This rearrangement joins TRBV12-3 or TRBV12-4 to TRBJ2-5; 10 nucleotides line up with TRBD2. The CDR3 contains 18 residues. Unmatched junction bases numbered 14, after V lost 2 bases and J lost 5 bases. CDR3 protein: CASSLPPTLAGVRETQYF. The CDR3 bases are TGTGCCAGCAGTTTACCCCCCACTCTAGCGGGAGTTCGTGAGACCCAGTACTTC.

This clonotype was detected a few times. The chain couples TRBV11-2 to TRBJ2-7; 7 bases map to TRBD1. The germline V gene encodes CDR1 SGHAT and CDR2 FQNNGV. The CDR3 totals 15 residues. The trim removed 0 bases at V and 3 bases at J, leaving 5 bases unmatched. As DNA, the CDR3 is TGTGCCAGCAGCTTAGACCGGGACAGAAACTACGAGCAGTACTTC. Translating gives CASSLDRDRNYEQYF.

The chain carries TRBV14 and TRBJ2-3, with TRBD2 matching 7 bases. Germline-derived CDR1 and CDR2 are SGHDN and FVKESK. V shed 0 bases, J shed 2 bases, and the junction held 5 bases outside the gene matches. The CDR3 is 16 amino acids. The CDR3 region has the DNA TGTGCCAGCAGCCAAGATTTGGGAGGGTTCACAGATACGCAGTATTTT. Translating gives CASSQDLGGFTDTQYF.

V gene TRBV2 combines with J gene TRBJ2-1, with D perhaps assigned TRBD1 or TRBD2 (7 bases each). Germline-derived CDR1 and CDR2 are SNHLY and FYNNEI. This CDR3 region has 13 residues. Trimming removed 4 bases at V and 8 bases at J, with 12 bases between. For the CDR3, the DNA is TGTGCCAGCAGTGTGGGAGGGGGCCATGAGCAGTTCTTC. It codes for CASSVGGGHEQFF.

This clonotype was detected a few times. This CDR3 reads CASSQDDRVGEQFF. The DNA of the CDR3 is TGTGCCAGCAGCCAAGACGACAGAGTGGGAGAGCAGTTCTTC. V is TRBV3-1 and J is TRBJ2-1, with D possibly being TRBD1 (5 bases). The CDR3 is made up of 14 amino acids. Looked up from germline, CDR1 is LGHDT and CDR2 is YNNKEL (reference sequence). V lost 0 bases, J lost 10 bases, and 13 bases lay in between.

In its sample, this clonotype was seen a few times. The CDR3 loop reads CASSPRQGAGYGYTF. DNA of the CDR3: TGTGCCAGCTCACCACGACAGGGGGCAGGCTATGGCTACACCTTC. The chain is built from TRBV18 and TRBJ1-2; TRBD1 agrees at 10 bases. This CDR3 has 15 amino acids. Germline CDR1 is KGHSH and CDR2 is LQKENI. J gave up 4 bases and V 1 base, and 3 bases lay outside the gene matches.

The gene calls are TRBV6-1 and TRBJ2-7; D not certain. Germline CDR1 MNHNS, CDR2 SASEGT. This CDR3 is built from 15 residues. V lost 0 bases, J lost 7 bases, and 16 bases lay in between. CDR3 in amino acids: CASSEARPRPQEQYF. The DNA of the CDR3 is TGTGCCAGCAGTGAAGCGAGACCCCGCCCCCAGGAGCAGTACTTC.

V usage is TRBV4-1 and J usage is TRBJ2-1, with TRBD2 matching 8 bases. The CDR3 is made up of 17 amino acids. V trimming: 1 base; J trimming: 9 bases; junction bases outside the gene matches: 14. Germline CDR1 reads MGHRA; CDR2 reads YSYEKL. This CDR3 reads CASSQGTGTRDLGEQFF. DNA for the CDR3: TGCGCCAGCAGCCAAGGGACTGGGACTAGAGACCTAGGTGAGCAGTTCTTC.

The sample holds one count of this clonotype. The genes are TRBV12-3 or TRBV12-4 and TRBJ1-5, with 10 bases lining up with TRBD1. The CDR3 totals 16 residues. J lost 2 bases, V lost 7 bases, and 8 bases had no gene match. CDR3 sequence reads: CASTSPGTGGNQPQHF. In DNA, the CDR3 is TGTGCCAGCACCTCCCCCGGGACAGGGGGCAATCAGCCCCAGCATTTT.

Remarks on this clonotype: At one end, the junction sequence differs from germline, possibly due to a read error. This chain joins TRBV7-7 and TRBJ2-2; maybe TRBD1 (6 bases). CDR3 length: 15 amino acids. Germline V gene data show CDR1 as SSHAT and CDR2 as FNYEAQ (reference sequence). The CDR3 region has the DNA TGTGCTAGCAGTTCTAGGACAGCGCACACCGGGGAGCTGTTTTTT. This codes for CASSSRTAHTGELFF.

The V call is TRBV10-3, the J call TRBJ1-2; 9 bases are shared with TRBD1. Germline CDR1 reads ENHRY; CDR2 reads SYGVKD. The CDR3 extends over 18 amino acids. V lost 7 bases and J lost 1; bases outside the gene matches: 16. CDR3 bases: TGTGCCATCACGGGAGGACCGGGACAGGGTTCCTATAACTATGGCTACACCTTC. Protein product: CAITGGPGQGSYNYGYTF.